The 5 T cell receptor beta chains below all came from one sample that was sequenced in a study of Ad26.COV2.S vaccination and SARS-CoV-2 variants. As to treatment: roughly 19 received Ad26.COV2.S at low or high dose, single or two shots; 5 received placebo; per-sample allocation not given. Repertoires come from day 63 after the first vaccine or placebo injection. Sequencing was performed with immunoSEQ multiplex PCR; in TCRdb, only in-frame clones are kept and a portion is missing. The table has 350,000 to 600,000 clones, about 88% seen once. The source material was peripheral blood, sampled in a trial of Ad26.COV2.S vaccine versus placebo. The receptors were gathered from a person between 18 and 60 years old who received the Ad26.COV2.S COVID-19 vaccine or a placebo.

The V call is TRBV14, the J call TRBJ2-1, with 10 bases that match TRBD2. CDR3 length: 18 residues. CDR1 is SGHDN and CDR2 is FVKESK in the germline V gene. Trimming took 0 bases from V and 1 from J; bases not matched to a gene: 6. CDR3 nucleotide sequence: TGTGCCAGCAGCCAAGATCTACTAGCGGGACCTTCCTACAATGAGCAGTTCTTC. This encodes CASSQDLLAGPSYNEQFF.

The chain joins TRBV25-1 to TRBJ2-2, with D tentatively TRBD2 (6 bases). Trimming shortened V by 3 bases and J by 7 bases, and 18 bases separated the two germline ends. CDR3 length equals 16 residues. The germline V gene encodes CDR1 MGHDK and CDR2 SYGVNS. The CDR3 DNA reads TGTGCCAGCAGTGACTGGAATGGAGGGACCGGCGGGGAGCTGTTTTTT. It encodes CASSDWNGGTGGELFF.

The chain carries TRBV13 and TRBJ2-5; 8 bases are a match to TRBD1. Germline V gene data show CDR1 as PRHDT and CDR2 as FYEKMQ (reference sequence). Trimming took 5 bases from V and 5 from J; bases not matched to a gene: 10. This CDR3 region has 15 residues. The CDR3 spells CASSARTGIAETQYF. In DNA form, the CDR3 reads TGTGCCAGCAGCGCCCGGACAGGGATAGCGGAGACCCAGTACTTC. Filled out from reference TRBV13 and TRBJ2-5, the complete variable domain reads AAGVIQSPRHLIKEKRETATLKCYPIPRHDTVYWYQQGPGQDPQFLISFYEKMQSDKGSIPDRFSAQQFSDYHSELNMSSLELGDSALYFCASSARTGIAETQYFGPGTRLLVL.

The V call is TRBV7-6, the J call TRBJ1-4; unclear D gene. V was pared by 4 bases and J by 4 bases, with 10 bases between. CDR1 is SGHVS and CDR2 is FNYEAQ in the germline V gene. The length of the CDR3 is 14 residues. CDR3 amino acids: CASSSRPVNEKLFF. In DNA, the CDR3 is TGTGCCAGCAGCTCTCGACCGGTTAATGAAAAACTGTTTTTT.

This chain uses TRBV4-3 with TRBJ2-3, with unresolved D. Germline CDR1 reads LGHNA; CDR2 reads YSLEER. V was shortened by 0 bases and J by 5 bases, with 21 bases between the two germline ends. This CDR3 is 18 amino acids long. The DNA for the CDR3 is TGCGCCAGCAGCCAAGATCGACGGACCCTACTTTCGGAAGATACGCAGTATTTT. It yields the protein CASSQDRRTLLSEDTQYF.